This T cell receptor (beta chain) was retrieved from a study of T-cell reconstitution after alpha-beta-depleted transplantation in children. The authors prepared the TCRbeta library with unique molecular identifiers. TCRdb analysed the PCR reads with MiXCR anew, one entry per CDR3 protein. The table shows around 300,000 distinct CDR3 sequences, with over 20% occurring only once. Points from the study as a whole: As was reported, about two months after transplant, alpha-beta T cells came from several hundred expanded graft clones. Hyperexpanded clones declined; after one year, newly produced T cells mostly supplied diversity. TCRbeta diversity was high at day 60 in some patients (a result of surviving recipient T cells and thymic progenitors).

The table lists this clonotype with a few counts. The target antigen is unknown. Trimming took off 4 bases at V and 2 bases at J, with 13 bases between the two ends. CDR3 length: 15 amino acids. Germline V lookup: CDR1 MGHRA, CDR2 YSYEKL. The receptor's source is a male patient younger than 18 who had a stem cell transplant for acute lymphoblastic leukemia, so the T cells may come from the graft donor. This sequence joins TRBV4-1 and TRBJ2-3; no firm D call. The material was PBMCs, mostly from graft donor cells, obtained 180 days after TCRalphabeta/CD19-depleted stem cell transplant. CDR3 DNA sequence: TGCGCCAGCAGCCCTGGGCCCGCTACCACAGATACGCAGTATTTT. This codes for CASSPGPATTDTQYF.